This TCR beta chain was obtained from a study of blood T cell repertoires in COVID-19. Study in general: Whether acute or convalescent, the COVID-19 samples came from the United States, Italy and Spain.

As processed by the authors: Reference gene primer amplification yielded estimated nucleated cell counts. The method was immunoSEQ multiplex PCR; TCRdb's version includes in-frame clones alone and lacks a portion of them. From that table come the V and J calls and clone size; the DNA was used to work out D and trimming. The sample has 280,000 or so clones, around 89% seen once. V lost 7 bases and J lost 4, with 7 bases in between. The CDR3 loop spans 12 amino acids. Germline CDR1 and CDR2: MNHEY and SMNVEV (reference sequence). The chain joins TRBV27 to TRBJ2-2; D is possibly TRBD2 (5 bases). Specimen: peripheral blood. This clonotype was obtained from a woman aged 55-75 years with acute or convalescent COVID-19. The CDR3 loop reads CASTRGTGELFF. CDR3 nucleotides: TGTGCCAGCACCCGGGGCACCGGGGAGCTGTTTTTT.